Shown below are 29 T cell receptor beta chains from a single sample sequenced in a study of blood T cell repertoires in COVID-19. Profiling relied on immunoSEQ multiplex PCR, and the TCRdb table lists in-frame clones only, not all of them. The table has more than 140,000 clones, roughly 88% seen once; the top ten hold 7.2%. The sequencing input was peripheral blood. The receptors derive from a woman between 45 and 65 years old in a cohort sampled during active or convalescent COVID-19.

Of note for this clone: The same CDR3 is also encoded by other DNA sequences in this sample. The chain is built from TRBV5-4 and TRBJ1-1; D uncertain. The CDR3 totals 13 residues. The V and J ends lost 0 bases and 1 base respectively, with 4 bases between them. Germline V gives CDR1 SGHNT, CDR2 YYREEE (reference sequence). CDR3 protein: CASSLDRNTEAFF. The CDR3 DNA reads as TGTGCCAGCAGCTTGGATCGGAACACTGAAGCTTTCTTT.

This chain connects TRBV16 to TRBJ1-2, with 7 nucleotides matching TRBD1. V lost 4 bases and J lost 7; bases outside the gene matches: 9. Per germline, CDR1 KGHSY and CDR2 FQNENV. The CDR3 runs 14 residues. The CDR3 is CASSPGLRGTGYTF. CDR3 in DNA: TGTGCCAGCAGCCCAGGGCTCAGGGGGACTGGCTACACCTTC. Full variable domain (rest looked up from reference TRBV16 and TRBJ1-2): GEEVAQTPKHLVRGEGQKAKLYCAPIKGHSYVFWYQQVLKNEFKFLISFQNENVFDETGMPKERFSAKCLPNSPCSLEIQATKLEDSAVYFCASSPGLRGTGYTFGSGTRLTVV.

The gene calls are TRBV5-6 and TRBJ1-2, with 9 positions matching TRBD1. CDR3 length equals 14 residues. The J segment lost 3 bases and the V segment lost 4 bases, leaving 4 bases of the junction unmatched. From germline, CDR1 is SGHDT and CDR2 YYEEEE. The CDR3 loop reads CASSPQGAYYGYTF. The CDR3 nucleotides read TGTGCCAGCAGCCCACAGGGGGCATACTATGGCTACACCTTC.

This clone was detected a few times. The chain couples TRBV6-4 to TRBJ2-5, with a tentative D call TRBD2 (6 bases). Germline V gene sequence: CDR1 MRHNA, CDR2 SNTAGT. This CDR3 has 15 amino acids. V lost 3 bases, J lost 1 base, and 12 bases lay in between. CDR3 coding DNA: TGTGCCAGCAGTGAGACTGGGGGGAGCCAAGAGACCCAGTACTTC. Translated: CASSETGGSQETQYF.

At least ten counts were recorded for this clone. The V call is TRBV7-2, the J call TRBJ1-1; D is unclear. From germline, CDR1 is SGHTA and CDR2 FQGNSA. This CDR3 is built from 13 residues. V lost 1 base and J lost 7, with 10 bases in between. As DNA, the CDR3 is TGTGCCAGCAGCTTAGGGAGGGAAGGTGAAGCTTTCTTT. Translating it yields CASSLGREGEAFF. The entire variable domain, with the rest obtained from reference TRBV7-2 and TRBJ1-1, is as follows: GAGVSQSPSNKVTEKGKDVELRCDPISGHTALYWYRQSLGQGLEFLIYFQGNSAPDKSGLPSDRFSAERTGGSVSTLTIQRTQQEDSAVYLCASSLGREGEAFFGQGTRLTVV.

The V and J genes are TRBV7-3 and TRBJ1-6, with 7 bases matching TRBD1. Trimming cost V 1 base and J 7 bases; bases outside gene matches: 4. Germline V CDR1 and CDR2: SGHTA, FQGTGA. This CDR3 is 15 amino acids long. The DNA of the CDR3 is TGTGCCAGCAGCTTAAGGGGGACAGCAAATTCACCCCTCCACTTT. Translating it yields CASSLRGTANSPLHF.

The chain joins TRBV6-6 to TRBJ1-2; D is possibly TRBD1 (5 bases). Trimming left V 0 bases short and J 7 bases short, with 12 bases between. CDR3 length: 14 amino acids. Germline CDR1 MNHNY, CDR2 SVGAGI (reference sequence). The CDR3 DNA follows: TGTGCCAGCAGTTACTCGAGTACGGGGGGTGGCTACACCTTC. Translation: CASSYSSTGGGYTF.

V and J are TRBV3-1 (or the pseudogene TRBV3-2) and TRBJ1-6; D remains ambiguous. Trimming removed 3 bases at V and 7 bases at J, with 10 bases between. The CDR3 sequence is 14 residues long. Germline V lookup: CDR1 LGHDT, CDR2 YNNKEL (reference sequence). The CDR3 DNA is TGTGCCAGCAGCCAGAGGGAATCCAATTCACCCCTCCACTTT. Translation gives CASSQRESNSPLHF.

V usage is TRBV18 and J usage is TRBJ2-3, with D perhaps TRBD2 (5 bases). CDR3 length equals 14 residues. Germline CDR1 and CDR2: KGHSH and LQKENI. The germline V and J ends were trimmed by 3 bases and 2 bases, with 9 bases remaining between them. CDR3 nucleotide sequence: TGTGCCAGCTCACCCGGGGTAGACACAGATACGCAGTATTTT. This sequence encodes CASSPGVDTDTQYF.

The V gene is TRBV9, the J gene TRBJ1-3, with TRBD1 identical over 10 bases. This CDR3 contains 15 residues. V gave up 4 bases and J gave up 2 bases; unmatched junction bases: 3. The V gene's germline CDR1 is SGDLS and CDR2 YYNGEE. The CDR3 bases are TGTGCCAGCAGCTCCGGGACAGGGGCTGGAAACACCATATATTTT. Protein sequence: CASSSGTGAGNTIYF.

This clone appeared a few times. The chain recombines TRBV5-1 with TRBJ1-4; D is unresolved. Germline-derived CDR1 and CDR2 are SGHRS and YFSETQ. V was pared by 0 bases and J by 0 bases, with 9 bases between. The CDR3 has 16 residues. The chain's CDR3 is CASSLGGLATNEKLFF. In nucleotides, the CDR3 is TGCGCCAGCAGCTTGGGCGGACTCGCAACTAATGAAAAACTGTTTTTT.

The genes are TRBV5-1 and TRBJ2-5, with 8 positions matching TRBD1. J was trimmed by 4 bases and V by 0 bases; bases with no gene match: 8. Germline V gene lookup returns CDR1 SGHRS and CDR2 YFSETQ. This CDR3 is built from 16 residues. The CDR3 loop reads CASSLGVPGGRETQYF. CDR3 DNA: TGCGCCAGCAGCTTGGGAGTACCAGGGGGCCGAGAGACCCAGTACTTC.

This clone has just a few counts. The rearrangement uses TRBV29-1 and TRBJ1-1; D gene ambiguous. CDR1 is SQVTM and CDR2 is ANQGSEA in the germline V gene. V lost 4 bases and J lost 3, with 6 bases in between. This CDR3 spans 11 amino acids. In DNA form, the CDR3 reads TGCAGCGTTGCAGGATACACTGAAGCTTTCTTT. Its protein is CSVAGYTEAFF. Using reference TRBV29-1 and TRBJ1-1 for the parts outside the CDR3, the full variable domain is SAVISQKPSRDICQRGTSLTIQCQVDSQVTMMFWYRQQPGQSLTLIATANQGSEATYESGFVIDKFPISRPNLTFSTLTVSNMSPEDSSIYLCSVAGYTEAFFGQGTRLTVV.

This chain connects TRBV9 to TRBJ1-5; weak D call: TRBD1 (6 bases). Germline CDR1 reads SGDLS; CDR2 reads YYNGEE. The V gene lost 2 bases and the J gene lost 4 bases, with 13 bases spanning the gap. This CDR3 contains 15 residues. CDR3 DNA: TGTGCCAGCAGCGTTACAGGGAGCCCTAATCAGCCCCAGCATTTT. Its translation is CASSVTGSPNQPQHF.

The CDR3 nucleotides are TGTGCCAGCAGGACAGGGTCAAGTTCACCCCTCCACTTT. Amino acids: CASRTGSSSPLHF. The genes are TRBV6-5 and TRBJ1-6; TRBD1 matches at 7 bases. Germline CDR1 and CDR2: MNHEY and SVGAGI. The junction had 5 bases not matched to a gene; V was cut back by 6 bases and J by 9 bases. The CDR3 contains 13 residues.

V usage is TRBV10-3 and J usage is TRBJ2-2; 7 nucleotides line up with TRBD1. Germline CDR1 is ENHRY and CDR2 is SYGVKD. V lost 7 bases to trimming and J lost 4 bases; unmatched junction nucleotides: 6. The CDR3 covers 14 residues. The CDR3 bases are TGTGCCATCAACCCGGGACAGAGCACCGGGGAGCTGTTTTTT. The encoded protein is CAINPGQSTGELFF.

This clone was observed a handful of times. The chain couples TRBV18 to TRBJ1-1, with 7 bases aligning to TRBD1. After removal of 3 bases from V and 6 bases from J, the junction contained 4 bases not matched to a gene. CDR1 and CDR2 from the germline V gene are KGHSH and LQKENI. There are 13 residues in the CDR3. In DNA form, the CDR3 reads TGTGCCAGCTCACCTGACAGGGAAGCTGAAGCTTTCTTT. Translating gives CASSPDREAEAFF.

There are a few counts of this clone. The chain recombines TRBV19 with TRBJ1-6; D is perhaps TRBD1 (6 bases). The CDR3 runs to 15 residues. Germline lookup yields CDR1 LNHDA and CDR2 SQIVND (reference sequence). V was cut by 3 bases and J by 7 bases, with 13 bases left in between. In nucleotides, the CDR3 is TGTGCCAGTAGTATTCGAGGGCAGGGGAATTCACCCCTCCACTTT. It is translated as CASSIRGQGNSPLHF.

The V and J genes are TRBV3-1 (or the pseudogene TRBV3-2) and TRBJ1-3; 9 bases line up with TRBD1. The V and J ends lost 4 bases and 2 bases, in that order; junction bases with no gene match: 6. CDR1 is LGHDT and CDR2 is YNNKEL in the germline V gene (reference sequence). The CDR3 has 16 amino acids. The CDR3 nucleotides read TGTGCCAGCAGCCTGTTACAGGGGGCAACTGGAAACACCATATATTTT. It yields the protein CASSLLQGATGNTIYF.

This chain joins TRBV25-1 and TRBJ1-2; D perhaps matches TRBD1 (5 bases). Looked up from germline, CDR1 is MGHDK and CDR2 is SYGVNS. V dropped 1 base and J dropped 6 bases, with 12 bases sitting between them. The CDR3 sequence is 14 residues long. The CDR3 sequence is CASSELRGQNGYTF. The CDR3 region has the DNA TGTGCCAGCAGTGAATTAAGGGGTCAGAATGGCTACACCTTC.

This clone was recorded once. V usage is TRBV4-1 and J usage is TRBJ2-5; D perhaps matches TRBD2 (6 bases). The V end lost 1 base, the J end lost 1 base, and 10 bases lay between the germline ends. The germline V gene has CDR1 MGHRA and CDR2 YSYEKL. The CDR3 is 15 residues long. The CDR3 sequence is CASSQVGGIQETQYF. As DNA, the CDR3 is TGCGCCAGCAGCCAAGTGGGGGGAATCCAAGAGACCCAGTACTTC.

The genes are TRBV18 and TRBJ2-7; 7 nucleotides match TRBD2. The germline gives CDR1 KGHSH, CDR2 LQKENI. V lost 8 bases, J lost 0 bases, and 4 bases stayed unmatched. The CDR3 covers 13 residues. DNA for the CDR3: TGTGCCAGCGCCCCGGGAGGCTCCTACGAGCAGTACTTC. Residues: CASAPGGSYEQYF.

This clone was observed a single time. The J gene is TRBJ2-6, the V gene TRBV6-5; D gene uncertain. CDR3 size: 15 residues. Looked up from germline, CDR1 is MNHEY and CDR2 is SVGAGI. V lost 10 bases, J lost 0 bases, and 13 bases lay in between. CDR3 in amino acids: CATNRLSSGANVLTF. Here the CDR3 DNA reads TGTGCCACTAACCGCCTGAGCTCTGGGGCCAACGTCCTGACTTTC.

This chain connects TRBV27 to TRBJ1-2; TRBD1 agrees at 10 bases. Germline V gene sequence: CDR1 MNHEY, CDR2 SMNVEV (reference sequence). With V trimmed by 6 bases and J by 7 bases, 5 bases remained unmatched. The CDR3 consists of 13 residues. This chain's CDR3 is CASSQGTGVGYTF. CDR3 DNA: TGTGCCAGCAGCCAAGGGACAGGGGTTGGCTACACCTTC.

The V call is TRBV19, the J call TRBJ1-5; no firm D call. CDR3 length equals 18 residues. Germline-derived CDR1 and CDR2 are LNHDA and SQIVND (reference sequence). V lost 0 bases and J 0 bases, leaving 15 bases between the germline ends. The CDR3 is CASSIDHNSGDSNQPQHF. The CDR3 region has the DNA TGTGCCAGTAGTATAGACCACAATTCGGGAGATAGCAATCAGCCCCAGCATTTT.

The chain joins TRBV10-3 to TRBJ1-4, with TRBD1 matching over 10 bases. Per the germline V gene, CDR1 is ENHRY and CDR2 is SYGVKD. CDR3 length: 15 residues. The J segment lost 4 bases and the V segment lost 4 bases, leaving 3 bases of the junction unmatched. The DNA for the CDR3 is TGTGCCATCAGTGTAGACAGGGGGCTTAATGAAAAACTGTTTTTT. Encoded protein: CAISVDRGLNEKLFF.

V is TRBV3-1 (or the pseudogene TRBV3-2) and J is TRBJ2-7; TRBD2 aligns across 9 bases. The CDR3 is 17 amino acids. J was trimmed by 0 bases and V by 0 bases; bases with no gene match: 6. Germline loops: CDR1 LGHDT, CDR2 YNNKEL (reference sequence). CDR3 residues: CASSQESSRGGSYEQYF. In DNA, the CDR3 is TGTGCCAGCAGCCAAGAGTCGTCGCGGGGGGGCTCCTACGAGCAGTACTTC.

The chain uses TRBV18 and TRBJ1-3, with unresolved D. The CDR3 is 16 residues long. Trimming pared 5 bases from V and 2 bases from J, leaving 16 bases between. CDR1 and CDR2 (germline): KGHSH, LQKENI. The DNA of the CDR3 is TGTGCCAGCTCATCCTCGCGGGGATTTACTGGAAACACCATATATTTT. Its translation is CASSSSRGFTGNTIYF.

In nucleotides, the CDR3 is TGTGCCAGCAGCTTAGTCGGGACAGGGTTTAATGGCTACACCTTC. Its protein is CASSLVGTGFNGYTF. The chain uses TRBV11-2 and TRBJ1-2; TRBD1 aligns across 9 bases. Trimming removed 1 base from V and 6 bases from J; junction bases left unmatched: 6. There are 15 residues in the CDR3. Germline loops: CDR1 SGHAT, CDR2 FQNNGV.